This TCR beta chain was sequenced in a study of T cells in localized non-small cell lung cancer. The study, taken as a whole, reports: There was higher T cell clonality in uninvolved adjacent lung than in tumor, and it was highest there.

V shed 2 bases and J shed 0 bases, with 10 bases lying between them. In germline, CDR1 is KGHSH, CDR2 LQKENI. There are 15 residues in the CDR3. The assay was immunoSEQ multiplex PCR, and TCRdb's table has in-frame clones only and misses some. This sample has around 36,000 clones, with about 85% found just once. As to this clone: Its antigen remains unidentified.

This chain links TRBV18 with TRBJ1-1; weak D call: TRBD1 (6 bases). This sequence was found in a woman between 40 and 69 years old with stage II squamous cell lung carcinoma. The specimen was PBMCs, collected before any cancer treatment. CDR3 amino acids: CASSPNRALNTEAFF. The CDR3, as DNA: TGTGCCAGCTCACCAAACAGGGCCTTGAACACTGAAGCTTTCTTT.